What follows are 5 T cell receptor beta chains derived from one specimen sequenced in a study of cytomegalovirus exposure and HLA in healthy donors (dated by TCRdb to the late 2010s). The library came from the immunoSEQ multiplex PCR assay. A mixture of 60 forward primers for TCR Vbeta segments and 13 reverse primers for TCR Jbeta segments was used in the multiplex PCR. TCRdb took over this immuneACCESS table, retaining in-frame rearrangements with V and J assigned. Such tables are incomplete; in checked studies, under half of the missing clones stem from an unresolved V gene, and the remainder is unexplained. In all, the sample holds roughly 70,000 clones, and under 80% of those were seen once. About 14% of the sample goes to the ten largest clones. Source material: PBMCs. The receptors originated from a male donor in good health and CMV-seropositive.

This chain's CDR3 is CASSLGQGDSQPQHF. The DNA of the CDR3 is TGTGCCAGCAGCTTGGGACAGGGGGATTCTCAGCCCCAGCATTTT. The chain employs TRBV7-9 and TRBJ1-5; 11 bases align to TRBD1. The CDR3 loop spans 15 amino acids. J gave up 6 bases and V 3 bases, and 4 bases lay outside the gene matches. The germline V gene has CDR1 SEHNR and CDR2 FQNEAQ (reference sequence).

This sequence joins TRBV5-5 and TRBJ1-6; TRBD1 agrees at 11 bases. CDR3 size: 16 residues. The V gene end was trimmed by 4 bases and the J gene end by 7 bases; junction bases not matched to a gene: 7. Germline-derived CDR1 and CDR2 are SGHKS and YYEKEE (reference sequence). The CDR3 DNA reads as TGTGCCAGCAGCCGAGGACAGGGGGCCCTCAATTCACCCCTCCACTTT. Protein: CASSRGQGALNSPLHF.

For the CDR3, the DNA is TGTGCCAGCAGCGCACAGGCGAATCAGCCCCAGCATTTT. This translates into CASSAQANQPQHF. The chain combines TRBV7-3 with TRBJ1-5; the D gene is possibly TRBD1 (5 bases). Trimming took off 5 bases at V and 4 bases at J, with 9 bases between the two ends. CDR3 length: 13 residues. CDR1 and CDR2 (germline): SGHTA, FQGTGA.

The chain combines TRBV13 with TRBJ1-1, with D possibly matching TRBD1 (5 bases). The germline V gene has CDR1 PRHDT and CDR2 FYEKMQ (reference sequence). This CDR3 is built from 14 residues. V dropped 2 bases and J dropped 4 bases, with 11 bases sitting between them. CDR3 DNA sequence: TGTGCCAGCAGCTTAACTGGGGGGTTCACTGAAGCTTTCTTT. It translates to CASSLTGGFTEAFF.

This clone showed up just a few times. CDR3 DNA sequence: TGTGCCAGCAGCGAACAGGGGAGCTCCTACGAGCAGTACTTC. Translating gives CASSEQGSSYEQYF. The chain couples TRBV7-2 to TRBJ2-7; TRBD1 matches at 7 bases. Per germline, CDR1 SGHTA and CDR2 FQGNSA. This CDR3 has 14 residues. V lost 5 bases to trimming and J lost 0 bases; unmatched junction nucleotides: 4.